This T cell receptor (beta chain) was sequenced during a study of T cell responses to AZD1222 COVID-19 vaccine. CDR1 and CDR2 (germline): SGDLS, YYNGEE. V was shortened by 3 bases and J by 3 bases, with 9 bases between the two germline ends. The CDR3 sequence is 13 residues long. TCRdb keeps only in-frame clones here, not all; method: immunoSEQ multiplex PCR. The sample includes some 150,000 clones, under 95% of them seen just once. This sequence joins TRBV9 and TRBJ1-1, with a possible D match to TRBD1 (6 bases). Sequenced here: peripheral blood, sampled on day 0 of AZD1222 vaccination. The origin of this receptor is an adult in good health. The CDR3 DNA is TGTGCCAGCAGCGCGGGACACTACACTGAAGCTTTCTTT. Encoded protein: CASSAGHYTEAFF. Based on the CDR3 plus reference TRBV9 and TRBJ1-1, the full variable domain is DSGVTQTPKHLITATGQRVTLRCSPRSGDLSVYWYQQSLDQGLQFLIQYYNGEERAKGNILERFSAQQFPDLHSELNLSSLELGDSALYFCASSAGHYTEAFFGQGTRLTVV.